The 13 T cell receptor beta chains below come from one sample, sequenced in a study of T cells after yellow fever vaccination. MiXCR, run by TCRdb on the 5' RACE reads, gives a single entry per CDR3 protein. Of roughly 500,000 distinct CDR3 sequences listed, 15% to 20% are singletons. Sequencing used PBMCs, obtained 15 days after the yellow fever booster vaccination. The receptor source for this set is a man aged 25 to 45 who received the YFV17D yellow fever vaccine.

The genes are TRBV20-1 and TRBJ2-2; perhaps TRBD1 as D (7 bases). V was cut by 3 bases and J by 6 bases, with 17 bases left in between. The CDR3 spans 15 residues. CDR1 and CDR2 (germline): DFQATT, SNEGSKA (reference sequence). The CDR3 DNA is TGCAGTGCTAGGGACTACAGGGGATTTGCCGGGGAGCTGTTTTTT. Protein: CSARDYRGFAGELFF.

There are a few counts of this clonotype. The genes are TRBV4-3 and TRBJ2-1, with 8 bases fitting TRBD2. The CDR3 is 16 residues long. Germline values: CDR1 LGHNA, CDR2 YSLEER. V trimming: 2 bases; J trimming: 2 bases; junction bases outside the gene matches: 5. CDR3 sequence (DNA): TGCGCCAGCAGCCAACAACAAGCGGGAGCCTACAATGAGCAGTTCTTC. Encoded protein: CASSQQQAGAYNEQFF.

This clonotype was detected a few times. This sequence joins TRBV7-8 and TRBJ2-7, with D possibly TRBD2 on 5 matching bases. Trimming removed 0 bases from V and 5 bases from J, with 20 bases in between. The CDR3 covers 17 residues. Germline values: CDR1 SGHVS, CDR2 FQNEAQ. DNA for the CDR3: TGTGCCAGCAGCTTAGCCCGGAGCCGGAGGAGGATCGACGAGCAGTACTTC. This translates into CASSLARSRRRIDEQYF.

The chain carries TRBV9 and TRBJ2-3, with D tentatively TRBD1 or TRBD2 (6 bases each). This CDR3 comprises 17 residues. The ends were cut back, 4 bases at V and 6 bases at J, with 24 bases in the middle. Germline lookup yields CDR1 SGDLS and CDR2 YYNGEE. DNA for the CDR3: TGTGCCAGCAGCCACATGAGGGGGGAGTCTCAGGCGGATACGCAGTATTTT. Its translation is CASSHMRGESQADTQYF.

This clonotype appeared a few times. The chain uses TRBV6-2 or TRBV6-3 and TRBJ2-3; D remains unclear. The V gene lost 6 bases and the J gene lost 1 base, with 8 bases spanning the gap. The CDR3 runs 13 residues. In germline, CDR1 is MNHEY, CDR2 SVGEGT. The CDR3 here is CASRNIGTDTQYF. CDR3 nucleotide sequence: TGTGCCAGCAGGAACATAGGCACAGATACGCAGTATTTT.

In this sample, this clonotype turned up many times. As DNA, the CDR3 is TGTGCCAGCAGTCCAGGGTATGGCTACACCTTC. This encodes CASSPGYGYTF. The gene calls are TRBV12-3 or TRBV12-4 and TRBJ1-2, with a possible D match to TRBD1 (5 bases). CDR3 length: 11 residues. Between the trimmed V and J ends, which lost 5 bases and 5 bases, there was a span of 6 bases.

The chain recombines TRBV12-3 or TRBV12-4 with TRBJ2-5; TRBD1 aligns across 7 bases. With 5 bases clipped from V and 4 bases from J, the junction kept 4 bases outside the gene matches. The length of the CDR3 is 13 residues. In DNA, the CDR3 is TGTGCCAGCAGTAAGACAGGGTCAGAGACCCAGTACTTC. Residues: CASSKTGSETQYF.

This clonotype was seen only a few times. This chain links TRBV10-3 with TRBJ2-7; the match to TRBD2 covers 7 bases. Germline-derived CDR1 and CDR2 are ENHRY and SYGVKD. The CDR3 has 14 residues. The V segment lost 2 bases and the J segment 5 bases; nucleotides outside the gene matches: 6. The DNA for the CDR3 is TGTGCCATCAGTGAGAGGCGGGAGAGCGACGAGCAGTACTTC. Its translation: CAISERRESDEQYF.

The rearrangement links TRBV6-2 or TRBV6-3 to TRBJ2-1; 10 bases match TRBD2. CDR1 is MNHEY and CDR2 is SVGEGT in the germline V gene. Trimming at V came to 0 bases and at J to 7 bases, leaving 9 bases not matched to a gene. This CDR3 is 17 amino acids long. CDR3 DNA sequence: TGTGCCAGCAGTTACTCGGGAAGCGGGAGGGCCAAAAATGAGCAGTTCTTC. Translation: CASSYSGSGRAKNEQFF.

The CDR3 spells CASSQTGWYEQYF. The CDR3 nucleotides are TGTGCCAGCAGCCAGACAGGGTGGTACGAGCAGTACTTC. This chain uses TRBV7-2 with TRBJ2-7; 7 bases agree with TRBD1. Germline loops: CDR1 SGHTA, CDR2 FQGNSA. The length of the CDR3 is 13 residues. The ends lost 5 bases at V and 4 bases at J; junction bases unmatched: 5.

The J gene is TRBJ1-1, the V gene TRBV6-6, with no clear D. V was clipped by 0 bases and J by 6 bases, with 8 bases between them. CDR1 is MNHNY, CDR2 SVGAGI, per germline (reference sequence). The CDR3 is 13 residues long. CDR3 DNA sequence: TGTGCCAGCAGTTACTCCCAGATCGCTGAAGCTTTCTTT. It is translated as CASSYSQIAEAFF.

The V gene is TRBV6-2 or TRBV6-3, the J gene TRBJ2-7; D possibly corresponds to TRBD2 (5 bases). Germline V gene lookup returns CDR1 MNHEY and CDR2 SVGEGT. The length of the CDR3 is 18 residues. V was shortened by 6 bases and J by 3 bases, with 27 bases between the two germline ends. The CDR3 spells CASSTQSLYRGAHYEQYF. Written as DNA, the CDR3 is TGTGCCAGCAGCACTCAATCCCTGTACCGGGGAGCACACTACGAGCAGTACTTC.

This sequence joins TRBV4-3 and TRBJ2-7; 7 bases are shared with TRBD1. This CDR3 comprises 15 residues. With 4 bases clipped from V and 0 bases from J, the junction kept 6 bases outside the gene matches. CDR1 is LGHNA and CDR2 is YSLEER in the germline V gene. This chain's CDR3 is CASSRSTGDSYEQYF. As DNA, the CDR3 is TGCGCCAGCAGCCGTTCTACAGGGGACTCCTACGAGCAGTACTTC.